Listed here are 18 T cell receptor beta chains from one sample, sequenced in a study of blood T cell repertoires in COVID-19. TCRdb's copy holds only in-frame clones and misses some; the assay was immunoSEQ multiplex PCR. The sample includes about 280,000 clones, around 88% of them seen just once. Sequences were obtained from PBMCs or T cells enriched from blood (not recorded which). The receptors stem from a middle-aged woman who had recovered from COVID-19.

This chain links TRBV19 with TRBJ2-7; 8 bases are a match to TRBD2. V lost 5 bases and J lost 3; bases outside the gene matches: 9. The CDR3 contains 15 residues. The germline CDR1 and CDR2 sequences are LNHDA and SQIVND (reference sequence). CDR3 sequence: CASSSRTSSRYEQYF. In DNA, the CDR3 is TGTGCCAGTAGTTCCCGGACTAGCAGCCGCTACGAGCAGTACTTC.

This clone showed up just once. The chain has TRBV9 and TRBJ2-1; D is unclear. V was shortened by 7 bases and J by 5 bases, with 19 bases between the two germline ends. This CDR3 is built from 15 residues. CDR1 SGDLS and CDR2 YYNGEE come from the germline V gene. CDR3 coding DNA: TGTGCCAGCTCCCCCGCGGAGACCTTCCACAATGAGCAGTTCTTC. Its protein is CASSPAETFHNEQFF.

The CDR3 DNA reads as TGTGCCAGCAGCTTGGCCCCAAGCGGGGGGTCGGGGACCCAGTACTTC. It is translated as CASSLAPSGGSGTQYF. The chain joins TRBV5-4 to TRBJ2-5; TRBD2 matches at 9 bases. V shed 0 bases, J shed 7 bases, and the junction held 10 bases outside the gene matches. Germline assignment: CDR1 SGHNT and CDR2 YYREEE (reference sequence). This CDR3 has 16 amino acids. The whole variable domain, filled in from reference TRBV5-4 and TRBJ2-5, reads ETGVTQSPTHLIKTRGQQVTLRCSSQSGHNTVSWYQQALGQGPQFIFQYYREEENGRGNFPPRFSGLQFPNYSSELNVNALELDDSALYLCASSLAPSGGSGTQYFGPGTRLLVL.

The chain carries TRBV28 and TRBJ2-3; 7 bases map to TRBD2. The CDR3 is made up of 15 amino acids. Trimming at V came to 6 bases and at J to 1 base, leaving 7 bases not matched to a gene. The germline CDR1 and CDR2 sequences are MDHEN and SYDVKM. The CDR3 loop reads CASSIGLVGTDTQYF. The DNA of the CDR3 is TGTGCCAGCAGCATTGGACTAGTTGGCACAGATACGCAGTATTTT.

V and J are TRBV18 and TRBJ2-3; maybe TRBD1 (6 bases). CDR1 is KGHSH and CDR2 is LQKENI in the germline V gene. V was pared by 2 bases and J by 2 bases, with 17 bases between. This CDR3 is built from 17 residues. CDR3 DNA: TGTGCCAGCTCACCAAGGCGTGGACAGAAACTCACAGATACGCAGTATTTT. It specifies CASSPRRGQKLTDTQYF.

This clone was counted a single time. V usage is TRBV9 and J usage is TRBJ2-7; tentative D call: TRBD1 (6 bases). The length of the CDR3 is 15 residues. The germline V and J ends were trimmed by 3 bases and 1 base, with 14 bases remaining between them. CDR1 and CDR2 from the germline V gene are SGDLS and YYNGEE. CDR3 in amino acids: CASSAGTQNSYEQYF. The CDR3 nucleotides are TGTGCCAGCAGCGCCGGGACACAGAATTCCTACGAGCAGTACTTC.

This chain connects TRBV7-2 to TRBJ2-4; unclear D gene. CDR3 length: 16 residues. CDR1 and CDR2 from the germline V gene are SGHTA and FQGNSA. V was trimmed by 0 bases and J by 8 bases, leaving 17 bases between them. The CDR3 protein is CASSLATTDWPDIQYF. The CDR3 DNA reads as TGTGCCAGCAGCTTAGCCACCACCGATTGGCCAGACATTCAGTACTTC.

The rearrangement joins TRBV25-1 to TRBJ1-3; no clear D. This CDR3 is 17 amino acids long. Germline V gene lookup returns CDR1 MGHDK and CDR2 SYGVNS. V was cut by 5 bases and J by 3 bases, with 20 bases left in between. CDR3 in amino acids: CASSFWAGPKVGNTIYF. CDR3 DNA: TGTGCCAGCAGTTTCTGGGCAGGCCCAAAGGTTGGAAACACCATATATTTT.

The gene calls are TRBV6-2 or TRBV6-3 and TRBJ1-2; D gene ambiguous. Per germline, CDR1 MNHEY and CDR2 SVGEGT. V dropped 5 bases and J dropped 5 bases, with 6 bases sitting between them. This CDR3 spans 11 amino acids. CDR3 in DNA: TGTGCCAGCAGTGAGAATTATGGCTACACCTTC. It yields the protein CASSENYGYTF.

The chain couples TRBV25-1 to TRBJ2-5, with 7 nucleotides matching TRBD1. CDR1 is MGHDK, CDR2 SYGVNS, per germline. The CDR3 totals 13 residues. V lost 6 bases and J lost 2; bases outside the gene matches: 3. The CDR3 DNA reads TGTGCCAGCAGCCGGGACAGACAAGAGACCCAGTACTTC. It translates to CASSRDRQETQYF.

This chain uses TRBV19 with TRBJ1-5; perhaps TRBD1 as D (5 bases). Germline V gene sequence: CDR1 LNHDA, CDR2 SQIVND (reference sequence). V lost 9 bases, J lost 3 bases, and 15 bases lay in between. The CDR3 covers 14 residues. CDR3 sequence: CASQGLHDNQPQHF. CDR3 DNA: TGTGCCAGCCAGGGTCTGCACGACAATCAGCCCCAGCATTTT.

This chain connects TRBV7-2 to TRBJ2-3; 10 bases align to TRBD2. J gave up 0 bases and V 4 bases, and 4 bases lay outside the gene matches. Looked up from germline, CDR1 is SGHTA and CDR2 is FQGNSA. This CDR3 is built from 16 residues. CDR3 nucleotides: TGTGCCAGCAGCTCACTAGCGGGACCAAGCACAGATACGCAGTATTTT. It specifies CASSSLAGPSTDTQYF.

The V and J genes are TRBV7-2 and TRBJ2-7, with D tentatively TRBD1 (5 bases). Deletions cut 2 bases from V and 0 bases from J, with 11 bases between. Germline loops: CDR1 SGHTA, CDR2 FQGNSA. There are 15 residues in the CDR3. CDR3 coding DNA: TGTGCCAGCAGCTTAACAGGTTGGGGCTCCTACGAGCAGTACTTC. It specifies CASSLTGWGSYEQYF.

Only one count was recorded for this clone. The chain couples TRBV28 to TRBJ2-5, with D possibly being TRBD2 (7 bases). The CDR3 loop spans 18 amino acids. CDR1 is MDHEN and CDR2 is SYDVKM in the germline V gene. V lost 6 bases and J lost 5, with 28 bases in between. The chain's CDR3 is CASSTPSAGARRRETQYF. The CDR3 coding sequence is TGTGCCAGCAGCACGCCGTCTGCGGGGGCGCGTCGGCGGGAGACCCAGTACTTC.

The chain uses TRBV28 and TRBJ1-4; no firm D call. The CDR3 loop spans 16 amino acids. CDR1 and CDR2 from the germline V gene are MDHEN and SYDVKM. Between the trimmed V and J ends, which lost 4 bases and 0 bases, there was a span of 12 bases. The CDR3 protein is CASSSTDTATNEKLFF. CDR3 DNA: TGTGCCAGCAGTTCAACAGACACCGCAACTAATGAAAAACTGTTTTTT.

The CDR3 DNA follows: TGTGCCAGCGATAACCTGGGGACAGGGAAAGGCTACACCTTC. Its protein product is CASDNLGTGKGYTF. The rearrangement joins TRBV9 to TRBJ1-2; 9 bases map to TRBD1. V lost 7 bases and J lost 8; bases outside the gene matches: 12. There are 14 residues in the CDR3. Per the germline V gene, CDR1 is SGDLS and CDR2 is YYNGEE.

The gene calls are TRBV28 and TRBJ2-7; D is unclear. The CDR3 consists of 15 residues. Germline V gene lookup returns CDR1 MDHEN and CDR2 SYDVKM. V lost 6 bases and J lost 1, with 16 bases in between. In DNA, the CDR3 is TGTGCCAGCAGGGCACACAGTGCGAGTTCCTACGAGCAGTACTTC. It yields the protein CASRAHSASSYEQYF. Filled out from reference TRBV28 and TRBJ2-7, the complete variable domain reads DVKVTQSSRYLVKRTGEKVFLECVQDMDHENMFWYRQDPGLGLRLIYFSYDVKMKEKGDIPEGYSVSREKKERFSLILESASTNQTSMYLCASRAHSASSYEQYFGPGTRLTVT.

The DNA for the CDR3 is TGTGCCAGCAGCTTAGCTAAGAACACTGAAGCTTTCTTT. As protein: CASSLAKNTEAFF. The gene calls are TRBV11-3 and TRBJ1-1; D unclear. This CDR3 has 13 amino acids. Germline V gene sequence: CDR1 SGHNT, CDR2 YENEEA. V was trimmed by 1 base and J by 1 base, leaving 4 bases between them.